Included here is one T cell receptor beta chain sequence, with context. What it binds is not known. Preparing the TCRbeta library involved the use of unique molecular identifiers. In TCRdb, the PCR reads were re-called with MiXCR into one record per CDR3 protein. Among some 550,000 distinct CDR3 sequences listed, roughly 23% were seen once. The sample is drawn from a study of T-cell reconstitution after alpha-beta-depleted transplantation in children. Study results and limitations: T-cell counts and diversity at one year post-transplant came mainly from newly produced T cells.

Germline assignment: CDR1 SGHRS and CDR2 YFSETQ. Trimming took off 5 bases at V and 1 base at J, with 23 bases between the two ends. CDR3 size: 18 residues. Source: PBMCs, mostly from graft donor cells, taken 360 days after TCRalphabeta/CD19-depleted stem cell transplant. This chain connects TRBV5-1 to TRBJ2-3; a weak D match, TRBD2 (6 bases). The sequence came from a boy in the first two years of life who had a stem cell transplant for acute myeloid leukemia, so the T cells may come from the graft donor. Here the CDR3 reads CASRRVRDSVLGTDTQYF. The CDR3 nucleotides are TGCGCCAGCAGAAGGGTCCGGGACTCCGTTCTTGGCACAGATACGCAGTATTTT. The variable domain in full, with the rest retrieved from reference TRBV5-1 and TRBJ2-3, is KAGVTQTPRYLIKTRGQQVTLSCSPISGHRSVSWYQQTPGQGLQFLFEYFSETQRNKGNFPGRFSGRQFSNSRSEMNVSTLELGDSALYLCASRRVRDSVLGTDTQYFGPGTRLTVL.